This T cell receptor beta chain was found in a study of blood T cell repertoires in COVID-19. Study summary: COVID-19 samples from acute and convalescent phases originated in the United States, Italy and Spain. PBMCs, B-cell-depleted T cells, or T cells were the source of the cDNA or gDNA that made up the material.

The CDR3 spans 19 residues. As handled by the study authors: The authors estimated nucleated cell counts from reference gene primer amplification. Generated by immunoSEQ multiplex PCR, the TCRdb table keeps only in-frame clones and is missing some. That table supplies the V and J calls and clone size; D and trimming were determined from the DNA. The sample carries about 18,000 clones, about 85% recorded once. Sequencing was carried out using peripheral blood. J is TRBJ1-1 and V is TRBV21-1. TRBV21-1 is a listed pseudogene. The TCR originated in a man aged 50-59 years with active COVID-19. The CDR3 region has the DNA TGTGCAACCAACAAAAGGGGGAAGGAGGAACACCGGGAGGACACTGAAGCTTTCTTT. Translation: CATNKRGKEEHREDTEAFF.